This T cell receptor (beta chain) was found in a study of tumor-infiltrating lymphocytes in primary liver carcinoma. Findings and caveats of the study: Tumor top-250-clone fractions significantly exceeded those of blood (p = 0.039).

Unsorted bulk tissue (roughly 20-34 mg) underwent RNA and DNA co-extraction. This CDR3 has 11 amino acids. Using a constant-region primer together with ProtoScript II reverse transcriptase, TCR beta cDNA was made from around 0.55 ug of total RNA. Nested multiplex PCR, run for three rounds with slightly modified ARM-PCR, yielded TCR beta libraries. A C-beta reverse primer was combined with TRBV1-TRBV30 forward primers in the first two PCR rounds, and each round had 10 cycles. Each CDR3 protein gets one entry after TCRdb re-called the multiplex PCR reads with MiXCR. The data show some 110,000 distinct CDR3 sequences, with roughly 80% seen just once and about a fifth held by the top ten. This clonotype was recorded a few times. Its antigen remains unknown. The junction shows a germline mismatch at one end, possibly a read error.

The chain joins TRBV12-3 or TRBV12-4 to TRBJ2-4; no definite D call. Sequencing was done on a sample of liver tumor tissue from sampling region 3. Subset meaning: tumor region T3, left-lateral pole. This receptor was identified in a man in his forties with primary liver carcinoma and hepatitis B virus infection. The CDR3 here is CASNLGNIQYF. The CDR3 coding sequence is TGTGCCAGCAATTTAGGGAACATTCAGTATTTC.